The source of this T cell receptor beta chain is a study of control samples from healthy donors and cancer patients. The V gene's germline CDR1 is SEHNR and CDR2 FQNEAQ (reference sequence). This CDR3 region has 17 residues. V was pared by 2 bases and J by 1 base, with 12 bases between. Profiled with immunoSEQ multiplex PCR; TCRdb holds only in-frame clones, not every one. The table records under 150,000 clones, roughly 90% of them present only once. The source of this sequence is a man aged 25 to 40 in good health. The chain couples TRBV7-9 to TRBJ2-6, with unresolved D. The specimen sequenced was blood. Here the CDR3 DNA reads TGTGCCAGCAGCTTATTATCCGGGTCTTCTGGGGCCAACGTCCTGACTTTC. It encodes CASSLLSGSSGANVLTF.